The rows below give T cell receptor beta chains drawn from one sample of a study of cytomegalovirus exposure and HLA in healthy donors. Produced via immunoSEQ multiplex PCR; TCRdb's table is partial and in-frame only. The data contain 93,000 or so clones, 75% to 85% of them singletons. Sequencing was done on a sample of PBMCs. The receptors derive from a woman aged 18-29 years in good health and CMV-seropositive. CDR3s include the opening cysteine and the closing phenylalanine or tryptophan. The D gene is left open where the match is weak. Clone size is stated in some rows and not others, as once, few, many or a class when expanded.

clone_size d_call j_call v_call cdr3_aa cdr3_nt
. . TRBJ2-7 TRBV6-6 CASIDSSYEQYF TGTGCCAGCATTGACAGCTCCTACGAGCAGTACTTC
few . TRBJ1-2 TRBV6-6 CASSTVGDNFYGYTF TGTGCCAGCAGTACCGTGGGGGACAACTTCTATGGCTACACCTTC
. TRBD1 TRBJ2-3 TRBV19 CASSIIGTGGDTQYF TGTGCCAGTAGTATAATAGGGACAGGGGGCGATACGCAGTATTTT
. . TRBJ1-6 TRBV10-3 CATSRTEYNSPLHF TGTGCCACCTCCAGGACAGAGTATAATTCACCCCTCCACTTT
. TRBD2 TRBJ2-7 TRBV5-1 CASIRTSGSYEQYF TGCGCCAGCATCCGGACTAGCGGGTCCTACGAGCAGTACTTC
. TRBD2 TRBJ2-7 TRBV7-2 CASSHGLAHEQYF TGTGCCAGCAGCCACGGACTAGCCCACGAGCAGTACTTC
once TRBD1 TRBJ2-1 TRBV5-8 CASSFFRGLKQWEQFF TGTGCCAGCAGCTTCTTTAGGGGGCTGAAACAATGGGAGCAGTTCTTC
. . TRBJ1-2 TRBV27 CAERNGIGYSNYGYTF TGTGCCGAGCGGAACGGGATTGGTTACTCCAACTATGGCTACACCTTC
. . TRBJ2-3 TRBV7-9 CASSPGTDTQYF TGTGCCAGCAGCCCCGGGACTGATACGCAGTATTTT
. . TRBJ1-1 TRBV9 CASSARHGMNTEAFF TGTGCCAGCAGCGCCAGACACGGCATGAACACTGAAGCTTTCTTT
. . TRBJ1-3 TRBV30 CAWSTGSGNTIYF TGTGCCTGGAGCACAGGCTCTGGAAACACCATATATTTT
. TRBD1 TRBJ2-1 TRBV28 CASIMTTSSGGFYNEQFF TGTGCCAGCATCATGACAACGTCGTCAGGGGGCTTCTACAATGAGCAGTTCTTC
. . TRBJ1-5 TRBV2 CASSERSRRASNQPQHF TGTGCCAGCAGTGAAAGATCCCGCAGGGCAAGCAATCAGCCCCAGCATTTT
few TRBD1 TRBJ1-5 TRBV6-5 CASSNRGQPQHF TGTGCCAGCAGTAACAGGGGTCAGCCCCAGCATTTT
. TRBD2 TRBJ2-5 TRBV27 CASSLYLAGIGAQYF TGTGCCAGCAGTTTATATCTAGCGGGAATCGGGGCCCAGTACTTC
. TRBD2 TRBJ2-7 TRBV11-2 CASSLEGLAGEEVYF TGTGCCAGCAGCTTAGAGGGACTAGCGGGAGAAGAGGTTTACTTC
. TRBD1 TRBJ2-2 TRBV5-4 CASLHLQGAGVTGELFF TGTGCCAGCCTACATTTGCAGGGGGCAGGAGTCACCGGGGAGCTGTTTTTT
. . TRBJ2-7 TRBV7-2 CASSLRGYAAEQYF TGTGCCAGCAGCTTAAGGGGCTACGCGGCCGAGCAGTACTTC
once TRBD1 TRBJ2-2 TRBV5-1 CASSSRTGRPEDTGELFF TGCGCCAGCAGCTCGAGGACAGGGCGTCCCGAAGACACCGGGGAGCTGTTTTTT
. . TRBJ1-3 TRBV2 CASRRKLTGNTIYF TGTGCCAGCAGGAGGAAGCTAACTGGAAACACCATATATTTT
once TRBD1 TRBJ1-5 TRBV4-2 CASSQDPHGTGAHQPQHF TGTGCCAGCAGCCAAGATCCACACGGGACAGGGGCCCATCAGCCCCAGCATTTT
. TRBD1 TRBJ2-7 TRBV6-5 CASRRQGAYPYEQYF TGTGCCAGCAGGAGACAGGGGGCTTACCCCTACGAGCAGTACTTC
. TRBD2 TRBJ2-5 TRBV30 CAWNLAGGTETQYF TGTGCCTGGAACCTAGCGGGAGGGACGGAGACCCAGTACTTC
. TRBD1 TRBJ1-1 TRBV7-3 CASSSTRDSLNTEAFF TGTGCCAGCAGCTCAACCCGGGACAGCTTGAACACTGAAGCTTTCTTT
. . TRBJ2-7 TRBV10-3 CAIGGDSLSYEQYF TGTGCCATCGGCGGGGACAGCCTCTCCTACGAGCAGTACTTC
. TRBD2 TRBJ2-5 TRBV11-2 CASSAGLAYQETQYF TGTGCCAGCAGCGCGGGACTAGCGTACCAAGAGACCCAGTACTTC
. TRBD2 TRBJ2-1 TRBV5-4 CASSLEGGSSYNEQFF TGTGCCAGCAGCTTGGAGGGCGGGAGCTCCTACAATGAGCAGTTCTTC
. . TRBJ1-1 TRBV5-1 CASSLVIGGDTEAFF TGCGCCAGCAGCTTGGTTATAGGGGGAGACACTGAAGCTTTCTTT
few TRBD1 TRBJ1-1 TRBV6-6 CASSRDRDTEAFF TGTGCCAGCAGCCGCGACAGGGACACTGAAGCTTTCTTT
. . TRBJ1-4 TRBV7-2 CASAQGSILFF TGTGCCAGCGCCCAAGGGAGTATACTGTTTTTT
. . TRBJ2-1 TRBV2 CASRERVNEQFF TGTGCCAGCAGAGAGAGGGTCAATGAGCAGTTCTTC
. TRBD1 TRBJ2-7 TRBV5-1 CASSSFGTGGFEQYF TGCGCCAGCAGCAGCTTCGGGACAGGGGGTTTCGAGCAGTACTTC